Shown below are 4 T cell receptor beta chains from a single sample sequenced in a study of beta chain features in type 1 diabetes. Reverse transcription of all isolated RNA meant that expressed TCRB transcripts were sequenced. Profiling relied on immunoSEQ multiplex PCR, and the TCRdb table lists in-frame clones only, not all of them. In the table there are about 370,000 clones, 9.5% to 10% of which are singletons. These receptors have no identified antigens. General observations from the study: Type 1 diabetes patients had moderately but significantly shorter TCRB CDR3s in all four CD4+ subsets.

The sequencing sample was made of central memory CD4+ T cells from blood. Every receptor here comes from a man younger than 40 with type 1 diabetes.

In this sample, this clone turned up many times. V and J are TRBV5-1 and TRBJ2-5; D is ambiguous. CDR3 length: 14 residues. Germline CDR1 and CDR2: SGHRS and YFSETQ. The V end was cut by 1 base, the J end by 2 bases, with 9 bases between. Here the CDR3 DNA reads TGCGCCAGCAGCTTGACGACCTATCAAGAGACCCAGTACTTC. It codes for CASSLTTYQETQYF. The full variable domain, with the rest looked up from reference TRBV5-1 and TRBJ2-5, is KAGVTQTPRYLIKTRGQQVTLSCSPISGHRSVSWYQQTPGQGLQFLFEYFSETQRNKGNFPGRFSGRQFSNSRSEMNVSTLELGDSALYLCASSLTTYQETQYFGPGTRLLVL.

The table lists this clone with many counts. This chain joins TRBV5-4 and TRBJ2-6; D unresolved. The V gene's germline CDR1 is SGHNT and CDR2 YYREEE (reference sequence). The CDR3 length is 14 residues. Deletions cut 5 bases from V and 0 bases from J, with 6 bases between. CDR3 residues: CASRDSSGANVLTF. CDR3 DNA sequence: TGTGCCAGCAGAGATAGCTCTGGGGCCAACGTCCTGACTTTC.

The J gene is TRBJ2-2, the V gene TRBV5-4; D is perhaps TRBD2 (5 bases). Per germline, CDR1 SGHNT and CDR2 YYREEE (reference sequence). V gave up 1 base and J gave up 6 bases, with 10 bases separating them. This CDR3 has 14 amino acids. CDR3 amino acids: CASSLSLDSGELFF. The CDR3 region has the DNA TGTGCCAGCAGCTTGTCCCTGGACTCCGGGGAGCTGTTTTTT.

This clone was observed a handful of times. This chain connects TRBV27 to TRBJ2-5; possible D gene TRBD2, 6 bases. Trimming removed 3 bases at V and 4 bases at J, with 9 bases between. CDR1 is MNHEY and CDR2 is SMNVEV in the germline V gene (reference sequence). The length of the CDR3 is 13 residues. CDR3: CASSFLGGETQYF. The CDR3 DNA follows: TGTGCCAGCAGTTTTCTCGGGGGAGAGACCCAGTACTTC.